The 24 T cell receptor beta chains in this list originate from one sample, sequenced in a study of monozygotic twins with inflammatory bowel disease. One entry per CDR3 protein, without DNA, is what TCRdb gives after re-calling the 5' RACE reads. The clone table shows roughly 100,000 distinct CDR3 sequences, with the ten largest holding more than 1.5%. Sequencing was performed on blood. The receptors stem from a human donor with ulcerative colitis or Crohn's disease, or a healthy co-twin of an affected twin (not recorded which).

The CDR3 here is CASSPSRGDGYTF. The chain is built from TRBV4-3 and TRBJ1-2. The germline gives CDR1 LGHNA, CDR2 YSLEER. The CDR3 runs to 13 residues.

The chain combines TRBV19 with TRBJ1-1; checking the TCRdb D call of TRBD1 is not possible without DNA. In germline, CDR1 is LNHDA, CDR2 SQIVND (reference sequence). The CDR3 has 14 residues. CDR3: CASRTLQGLTEAFF.

The CDR3 spells CASSLYGTSGSYEQYF. The rearrangement uses TRBV7-3 and TRBJ2-7; TCRdb designates TRBD2, a call that cannot be tested without DNA. CDR3 size: 16 residues. The germline gives CDR1 SGHTA, CDR2 FQGTGA.

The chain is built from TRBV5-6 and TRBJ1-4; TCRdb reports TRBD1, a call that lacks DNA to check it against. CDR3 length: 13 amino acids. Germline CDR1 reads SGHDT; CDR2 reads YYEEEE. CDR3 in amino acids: CASSFSLGRGVAF.

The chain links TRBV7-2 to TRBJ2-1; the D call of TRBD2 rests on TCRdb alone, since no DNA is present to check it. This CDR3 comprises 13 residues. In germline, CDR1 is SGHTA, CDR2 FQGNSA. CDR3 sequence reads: CASSISGRNEQFF. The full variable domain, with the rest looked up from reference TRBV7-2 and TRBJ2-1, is GAGVSQSPSNKVTEKGKDVELRCDPISGHTALYWYRQSLGQGLEFLIYFQGNSAPDKSGLPSDRFSAERTGGSVSTLTIQRTQQEDSAVYLCASSISGRNEQFFGPGTRLTVL.

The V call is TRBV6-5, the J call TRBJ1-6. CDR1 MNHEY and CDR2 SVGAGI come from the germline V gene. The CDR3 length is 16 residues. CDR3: CASSYKASSYNSPLHF.

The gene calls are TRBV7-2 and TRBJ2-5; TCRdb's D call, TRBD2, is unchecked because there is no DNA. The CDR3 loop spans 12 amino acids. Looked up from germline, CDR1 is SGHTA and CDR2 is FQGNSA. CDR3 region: CASSSLAGDQYF.

CDR3 in amino acids: CASSYSPAGGPGEQYF. This chain connects TRBV6-2 or TRBV6-3 to TRBJ2-7; checking the TCRdb D call of TRBD2 is not possible without DNA. There are 16 residues in the CDR3. Germline CDR1 and CDR2: MNHEY and SVGEGT.

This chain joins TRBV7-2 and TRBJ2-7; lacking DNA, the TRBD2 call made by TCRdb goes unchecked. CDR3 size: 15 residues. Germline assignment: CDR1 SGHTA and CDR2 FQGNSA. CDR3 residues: CASCPGTTRLGEQYF.

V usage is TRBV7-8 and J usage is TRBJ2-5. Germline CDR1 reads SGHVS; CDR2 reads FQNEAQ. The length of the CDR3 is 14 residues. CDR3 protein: CASSSQFGQETQYF.

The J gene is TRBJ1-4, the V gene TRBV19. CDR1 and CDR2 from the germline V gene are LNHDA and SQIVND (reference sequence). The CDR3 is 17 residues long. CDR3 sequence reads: CASTDPGRPTTNEKLFF.

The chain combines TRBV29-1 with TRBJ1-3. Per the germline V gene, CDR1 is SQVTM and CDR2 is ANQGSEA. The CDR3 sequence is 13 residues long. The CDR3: CSVDGHSGNTIYF.

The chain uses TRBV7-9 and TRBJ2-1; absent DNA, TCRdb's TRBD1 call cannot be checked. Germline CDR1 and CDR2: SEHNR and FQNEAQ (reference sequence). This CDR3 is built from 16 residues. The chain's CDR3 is CASSLVRTGGIDEQFF.

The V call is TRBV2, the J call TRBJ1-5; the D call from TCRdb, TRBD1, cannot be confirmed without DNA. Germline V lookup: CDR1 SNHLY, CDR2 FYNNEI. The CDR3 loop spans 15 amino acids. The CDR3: CASSEVRRDNQPQHF.

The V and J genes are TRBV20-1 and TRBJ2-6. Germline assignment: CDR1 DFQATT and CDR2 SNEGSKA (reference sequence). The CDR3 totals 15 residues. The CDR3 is CSASTDSSGANVLTF.

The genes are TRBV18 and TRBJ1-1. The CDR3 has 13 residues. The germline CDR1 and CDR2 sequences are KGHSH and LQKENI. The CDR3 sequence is CASSPTQNTEAFF.

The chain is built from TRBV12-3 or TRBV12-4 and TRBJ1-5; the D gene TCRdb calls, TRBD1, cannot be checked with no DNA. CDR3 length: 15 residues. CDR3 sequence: CASGTGRGGNQPQHF.

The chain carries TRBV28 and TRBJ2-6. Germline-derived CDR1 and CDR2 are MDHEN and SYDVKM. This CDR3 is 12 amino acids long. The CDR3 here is CASSSGPNVLTF.

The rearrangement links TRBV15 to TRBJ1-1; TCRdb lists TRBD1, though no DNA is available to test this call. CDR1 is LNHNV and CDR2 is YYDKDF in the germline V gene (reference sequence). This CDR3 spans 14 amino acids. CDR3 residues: CATRPTGAGTEAFF.

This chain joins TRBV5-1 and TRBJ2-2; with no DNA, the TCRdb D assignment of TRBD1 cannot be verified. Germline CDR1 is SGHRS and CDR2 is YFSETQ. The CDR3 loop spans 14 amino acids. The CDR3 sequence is CASSGTGNTGELFF. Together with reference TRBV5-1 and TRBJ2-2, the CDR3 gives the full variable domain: KAGVTQTPRYLIKTRGQQVTLSCSPISGHRSVSWYQQTPGQGLQFLFEYFSETQRNKGNFPGRFSGRQFSNSRSEMNVSTLELGDSALYLCASSGTGNTGELFFGEGSRLTVL.

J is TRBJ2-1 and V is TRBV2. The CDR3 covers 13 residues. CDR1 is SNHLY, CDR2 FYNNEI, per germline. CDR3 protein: CASIRGTYNEQFF.

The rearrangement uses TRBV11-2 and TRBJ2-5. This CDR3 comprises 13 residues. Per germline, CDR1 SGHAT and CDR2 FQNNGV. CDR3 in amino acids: CASSSGVQETQYF.

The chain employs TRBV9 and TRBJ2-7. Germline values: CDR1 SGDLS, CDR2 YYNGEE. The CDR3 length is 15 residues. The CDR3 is CASSMNLGSSYEQYF.

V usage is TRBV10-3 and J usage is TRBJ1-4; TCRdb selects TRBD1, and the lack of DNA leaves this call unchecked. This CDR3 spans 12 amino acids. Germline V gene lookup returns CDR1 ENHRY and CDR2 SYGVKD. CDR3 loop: CAISAGGEKLFF.